The sequence of this T cell receptor beta chain was determined in a study of blood T cells in healthy people across ages. Study findings and constraints: In older individuals, TCR beta diversity per million T cells was lower, falling roughly linearly with age.

The germline gives CDR1 SGDLS, CDR2 YYNGEE. The V segment lost 0 bases and the J segment 1 base; nucleotides outside the gene matches: 7. This CDR3 is 16 amino acids long. Each of the donors had approximately 10 milliliters of peripheral blood drawn into EDTA-treated Vacutainer tubes. The use of a sample-barcoded 5' primer and a J-beta primer mix characterized a second PCR of roughly 6 to 11 cycles. A template-switch adaptor containing 12 random nucleotides labeled each cDNA molecule. MiXCR, applied by TCRdb to the 5' RACE reads, yields one record per CDR3 protein. Here the sample spans some 790,000 distinct CDR3 sequences, more than 25% being singletons. This clonotype was seen repeatedly, ten times or more. What it binds is unknown.

The sample comprised blood. The chain combines TRBV9 with TRBJ2-7, with 7 bases aligning to TRBD2. The sequence derives from a woman older than 75 in good health. The chain's CDR3 is CASSVGGGTTSYEQYF. In DNA form, the CDR3 reads TGTGCCAGCAGCGTAGGGGGGGGAACGACGTCCTACGAGCAGTACTTC. Complete variable domain (other parts from reference TRBV9 and TRBJ2-7): DSGVTQTPKHLITATGQRVTLRCSPRSGDLSVYWYQQSLDQGLQFLIQYYNGEERAKGNILERFSAQQFPDLHSELNLSSLELGDSALYFCASSVGGGTTSYEQYFGPGTRLTVT.